The 7 T cell receptor beta chains listed next were all sequenced from one sample in a study of OX40 agonist ivuxolimab in advanced cancers. The repertoire was sequenced with immunoSEQ multiplex PCR; TCRdb's copy has only in-frame clones and lacks some. The sample lists 13,000 to 15,000 clones; 85% to 90% were seen once. Sequenced here: CD4+ or CD8+ T cells sorted from blood, sampled in a trial of the OX40 agonist ivuxolimab. Every receptor here comes from an adult with an advanced solid tumor such as melanoma, head and neck, liver or kidney cancer.

This chain uses TRBV6-6 with TRBJ2-3; 8 bases are shared with TRBD2. The CDR3 is 16 amino acids. Trimming at V came to 2 bases and at J to 4 bases, leaving 8 bases not matched to a gene. Germline V gene lookup returns CDR1 MNHNY and CDR2 SVGAGI (reference sequence). Here the CDR3 DNA reads TGTGCCAGCAGTTACGCAAGCGGGGGAGGTTCAGATACGCAGTATTTT. Translated: CASSYASGGGSDTQYF.

The genes are TRBV9 and TRBJ1-1; TRBD1 aligns across 9 bases. The CDR3 loop spans 16 amino acids. Germline CDR1 and CDR2: SGDLS and YYNGEE. J lost 7 bases, V lost 3 bases, and 13 bases had no gene match. The CDR3 here is CASSEVGQGRYSEAFF. CDR3 in DNA: TGTGCCAGCAGCGAAGTGGGACAGGGAAGATACAGTGAAGCTTTCTTT. The full variable domain, completed using reference TRBV9 and TRBJ1-1, is DSGVTQTPKHLITATGQRVTLRCSPRSGDLSVYWYQQSLDQGLQFLIQYYNGEERAKGNILERFSAQQFPDLHSELNLSSLELGDSALYFCASSEVGQGRYSEAFFGQGTRLTVV.

This clone came up once. The CDR3 loop reads CASSEGTGALLLKNIQYF. DNA for the CDR3: TGTGCCAGCAGTGAAGGGACAGGGGCTCTCCTTCTCAAAAACATTCAGTACTTC. The chain carries TRBV6-1 and TRBJ2-4; 9 positions agree with TRBD1. The CDR3 consists of 18 residues. CDR1 and CDR2 (germline): MNHNS, SASEGT. The trim removed 1 base at V and 3 bases at J, leaving 10 bases unmatched.

The chain links TRBV9 to TRBJ2-5; weak D call: TRBD1 (6 bases). The CDR3 has 14 residues. The germline gives CDR1 SGDLS, CDR2 YYNGEE. V lost 4 bases and J 2 bases, leaving 12 bases between the germline ends. DNA for the CDR3: TGTGCCAGCAGCTCCCAGGGGTGGCAAGAGACCCAGTACTTC. Amino acids: CASSSQGWQETQYF.

This chain links TRBV5-4 with TRBJ1-1; D is possibly TRBD1 (6 bases). Trimming cost V 0 bases and J 7 bases, with 10 bases left between them. CDR3 length: 13 amino acids. Germline V lookup: CDR1 SGHNT, CDR2 YYREEE (reference sequence). As DNA, the CDR3 is TGTGCCAGCAGCTTGGGGGGGGCCGGTGAAGCTTTCTTT. Its translation is CASSLGGAGEAFF.

This rearrangement joins TRBV6-5 to TRBJ2-3; 7 nucleotides agree with TRBD1. V lost 3 bases to trimming and J lost 7 bases; unmatched junction nucleotides: 10. CDR1 is MNHEY, CDR2 SVGAGI, per germline. This CDR3 comprises 15 residues. The chain's CDR3 is CASSYQGQGENTQYF. CDR3 nucleotide sequence: TGTGCCAGCAGTTATCAGGGTCAGGGGGAGAATACGCAGTATTTT.

V gene TRBV13 combines with J gene TRBJ2-5; TRBD1 is a possible D gene (6 bases). Trimming pared 9 bases from V and 5 bases from J, leaving 19 bases between. Germline V gives CDR1 PRHDT, CDR2 FYEKMQ (reference sequence). This CDR3 comprises 14 residues. CDR3 bases: TGTGCCAGTCTAATGTACAGGGCAGGGGAGACCCAGTACTTC. This sequence encodes CASLMYRAGETQYF. The complete variable domain, with remaining parts taken from reference TRBV13 and TRBJ2-5, reads AAGVIQSPRHLIKEKRETATLKCYPIPRHDTVYWYQQGPGQDPQFLISFYEKMQSDKGSIPDRFSAQQFSDYHSELNMSSLELGDSALYFCASLMYRAGETQYFGPGTRLLVL.